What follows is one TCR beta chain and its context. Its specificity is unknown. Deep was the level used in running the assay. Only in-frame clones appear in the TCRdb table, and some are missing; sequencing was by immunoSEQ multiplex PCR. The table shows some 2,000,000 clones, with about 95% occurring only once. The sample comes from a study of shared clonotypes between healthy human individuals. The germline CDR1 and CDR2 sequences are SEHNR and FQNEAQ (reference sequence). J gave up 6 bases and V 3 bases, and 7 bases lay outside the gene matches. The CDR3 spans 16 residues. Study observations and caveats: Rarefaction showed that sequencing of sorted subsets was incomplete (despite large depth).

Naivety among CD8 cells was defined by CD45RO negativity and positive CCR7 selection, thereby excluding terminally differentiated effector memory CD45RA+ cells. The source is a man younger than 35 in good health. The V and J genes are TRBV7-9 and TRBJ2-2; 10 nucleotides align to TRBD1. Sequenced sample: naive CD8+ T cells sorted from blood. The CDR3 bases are TGTGCCAGCAGCTTTCAGCGGGGACAGGGGTCCGGGGAGCTGTTTTTT. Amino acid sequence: CASSFQRGQGSGELFF.